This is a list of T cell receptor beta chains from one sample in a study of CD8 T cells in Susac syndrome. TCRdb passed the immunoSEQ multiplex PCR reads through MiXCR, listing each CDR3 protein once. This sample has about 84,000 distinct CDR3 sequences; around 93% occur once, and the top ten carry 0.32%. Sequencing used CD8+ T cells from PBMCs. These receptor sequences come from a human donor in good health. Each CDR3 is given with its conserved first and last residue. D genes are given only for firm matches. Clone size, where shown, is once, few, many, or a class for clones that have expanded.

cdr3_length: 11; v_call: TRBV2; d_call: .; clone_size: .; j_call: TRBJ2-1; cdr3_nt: TGTGCCAGCAGGTCCGGAATCGGGGAGTTCTTC; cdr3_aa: CASRSGIGEFF
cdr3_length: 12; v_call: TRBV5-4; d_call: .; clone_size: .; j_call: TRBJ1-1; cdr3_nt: TGTGCCAGCAGCCCCGAGGGCACTGAAGCTTTCTTT; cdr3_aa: CASSPEGTEAFF
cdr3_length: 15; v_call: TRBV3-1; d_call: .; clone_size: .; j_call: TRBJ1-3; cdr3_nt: TGTGCCAGCAGCCAGACAGTGTTCTCTGGAAACACCATATATTTT; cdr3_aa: CASSQTVFSGNTIYF
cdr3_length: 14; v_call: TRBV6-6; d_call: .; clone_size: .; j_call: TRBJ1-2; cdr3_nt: TGTGCCAGCAAGTCCCCCGGGGCCGACTATGGCTACACCTTC; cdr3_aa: CASKSPGADYGYTF
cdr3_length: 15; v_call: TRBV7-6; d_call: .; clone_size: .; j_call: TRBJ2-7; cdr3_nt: TGTGCCAGCAGCCCTACGACGGGACATCCGTACGAGCAGTACTTC; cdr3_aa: CASSPTTGHPYEQYF
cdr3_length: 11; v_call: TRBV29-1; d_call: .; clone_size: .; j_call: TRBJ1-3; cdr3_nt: TGCAGCGGACGCGGGGAGAAGGGCATATATTTT; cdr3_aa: CSGRGEKGIYF
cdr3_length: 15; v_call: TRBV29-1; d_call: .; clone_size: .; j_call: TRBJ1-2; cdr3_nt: TGCAGCGTCTCAGTCGGGGGAGGCGAATTCTATGGCTACACCTTC; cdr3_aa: CSVSVGGGEFYGYTF
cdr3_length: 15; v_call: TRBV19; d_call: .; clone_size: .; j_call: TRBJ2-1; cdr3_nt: TGTGCCAGTAGTATAATGGCAGTCCTGAGCAATGAGCAGTTCTTC; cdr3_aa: CASSIMAVLSNEQFF
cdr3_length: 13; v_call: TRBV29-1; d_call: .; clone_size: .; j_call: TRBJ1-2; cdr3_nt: TGCAGCGCAACATACGGACACAGCTATGGCTACACCTTC; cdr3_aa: CSATYGHSYGYTF
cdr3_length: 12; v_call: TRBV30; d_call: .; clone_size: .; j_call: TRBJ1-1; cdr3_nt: TGTGCCTGGGACACAGGAATCACTGAAGCTTTCTTT; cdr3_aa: CAWDTGITEAFF
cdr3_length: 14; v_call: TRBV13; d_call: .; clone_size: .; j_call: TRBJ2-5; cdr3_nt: TGTGCCAGCAGCTTAGGAGGGACCGGAGAGACCCAGTACTTC; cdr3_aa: CASSLGGTGETQYF
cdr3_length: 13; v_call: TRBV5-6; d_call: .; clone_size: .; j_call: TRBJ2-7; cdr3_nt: TGTGCCAGCAGCTTTGAGGCCACCTACGAGCAGTACTTC; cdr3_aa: CASSFEATYEQYF
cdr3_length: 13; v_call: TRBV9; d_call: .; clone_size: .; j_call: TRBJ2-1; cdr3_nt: TGTGCCAGCAGCGTGCAGGTAAAGACTGAGCAGTTCTTC; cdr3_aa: CASSVQVKTEQFF
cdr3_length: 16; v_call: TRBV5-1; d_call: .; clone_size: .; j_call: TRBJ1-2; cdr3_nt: TGCGCCAGCAGCAGCCAACGGACATCTTCTAACTATGGCTACACCTTC; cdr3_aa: CASSSQRTSSNYGYTF
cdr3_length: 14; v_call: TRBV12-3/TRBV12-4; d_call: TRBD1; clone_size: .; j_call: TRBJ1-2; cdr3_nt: TGTGCCAGCAGTCCTCACAAGGGGGCAGAGGGCTACACCTTC; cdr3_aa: CASSPHKGAEGYTF
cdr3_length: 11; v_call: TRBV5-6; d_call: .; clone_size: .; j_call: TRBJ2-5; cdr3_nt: TGTGCCAGCAGCGTTTCGGGACGCCAGTACTTC; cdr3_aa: CASSVSGRQYF
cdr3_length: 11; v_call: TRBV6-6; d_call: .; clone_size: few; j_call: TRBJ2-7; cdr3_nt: TGTGCCAGCGGAGACAGCTACGAGCAGTACTTC; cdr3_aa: CASGDSYEQYF
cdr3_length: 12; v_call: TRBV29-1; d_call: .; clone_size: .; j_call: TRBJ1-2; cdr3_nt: TGCAGCGTTTCAGGGTCGGGCGGTGGCTACACCTTC; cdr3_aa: CSVSGSGGGYTF
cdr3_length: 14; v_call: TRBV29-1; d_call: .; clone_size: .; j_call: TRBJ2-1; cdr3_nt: TGCAGCGTTGATGTAGGGAGCTCCTACAATGAGCAGTTCTTC; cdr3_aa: CSVDVGSSYNEQFF
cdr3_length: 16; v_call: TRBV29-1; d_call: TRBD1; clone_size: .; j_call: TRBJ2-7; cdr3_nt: TGCAGCGTTGGTGGTGGCCGGGACAGTCTCTCCTACGAGCAGTACTTC; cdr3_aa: CSVGGGRDSLSYEQYF
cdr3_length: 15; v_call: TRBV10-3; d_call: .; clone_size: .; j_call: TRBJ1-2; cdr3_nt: TGTGCCATCACCCCCGGAGGAGCCCTCAACTATGGCTACACCTTC; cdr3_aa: CAITPGGALNYGYTF
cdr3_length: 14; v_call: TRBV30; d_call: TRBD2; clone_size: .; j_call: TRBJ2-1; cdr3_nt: TGTGCCTGGAGTGGACGGGGGGGGAACAATGAGCAGTTCTTC; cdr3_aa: CAWSGRGGNNEQFF
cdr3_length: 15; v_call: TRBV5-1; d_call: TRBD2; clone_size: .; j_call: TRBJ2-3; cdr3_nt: TGCGCCAGCAGCCCCGGGACTAGCGTGACAAATACGCAGTATTTT; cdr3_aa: CASSPGTSVTNTQYF
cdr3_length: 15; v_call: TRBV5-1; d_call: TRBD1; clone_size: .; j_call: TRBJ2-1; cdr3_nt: TGCGCCAGCAGCGCATACAGGGGCTCCTACAATGAGCAGTTCTTC; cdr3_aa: CASSAYRGSYNEQFF
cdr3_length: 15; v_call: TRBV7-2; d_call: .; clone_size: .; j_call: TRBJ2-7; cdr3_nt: TGTGCCAGCAGCCGGGCCAACGTTGGGAGCTACGAGCAGTACTTC; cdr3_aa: CASSRANVGSYEQYF
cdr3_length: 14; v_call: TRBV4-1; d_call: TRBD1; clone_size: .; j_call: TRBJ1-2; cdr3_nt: TGCGCCAGCAGCCAAGACAGGGGGCTGAGCGGCTACACCTTC; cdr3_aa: CASSQDRGLSGYTF
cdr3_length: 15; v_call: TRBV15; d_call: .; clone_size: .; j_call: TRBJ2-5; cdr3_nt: TGTGCCACCGAGTCAGCCTCGGAAACCCAAGAGACCCAGTACTTC; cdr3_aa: CATESASETQETQYF
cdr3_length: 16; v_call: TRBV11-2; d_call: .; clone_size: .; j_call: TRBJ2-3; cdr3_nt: TGTGCCAGCAGCCCCGAAGGGGGGGGGCCGGCAGATACGCAGTATTTT; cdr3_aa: CASSPEGGGPADTQYF
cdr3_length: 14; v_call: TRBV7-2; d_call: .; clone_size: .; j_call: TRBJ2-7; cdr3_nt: TGTGCCAGCAGCCATCCCGGGAACCCCCACGAGCAGTACTTC; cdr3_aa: CASSHPGNPHEQYF
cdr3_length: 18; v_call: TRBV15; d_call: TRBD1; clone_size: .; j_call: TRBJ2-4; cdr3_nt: TGTGCCACCAGCAGAGATAGCGACAGGGGTCTTAGCAAAAACATTCAGTACTTC; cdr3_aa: CATSRDSDRGLSKNIQYF
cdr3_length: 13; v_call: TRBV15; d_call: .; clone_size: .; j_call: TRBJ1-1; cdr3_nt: TGTGCCACCAGCAGGGCAGGGCACACTGAAGCTTTCTTT; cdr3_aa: CATSRAGHTEAFF
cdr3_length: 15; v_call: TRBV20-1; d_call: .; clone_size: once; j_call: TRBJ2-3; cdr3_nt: TGCAGTGCTAAACAGCTAGGGGGACACACAGATACGCAGTATTTT; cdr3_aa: CSAKQLGGHTDTQYF
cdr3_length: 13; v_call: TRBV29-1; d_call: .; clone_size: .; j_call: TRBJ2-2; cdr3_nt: TGCAGCTCCATGAGAGAGAACACCGGGGAGCTGTTTTTT; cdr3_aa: CSSMRENTGELFF